This passage covers 22 T cell receptor beta chains from one sample sequenced in a study of blood T cell repertoires in COVID-19. Clones were sequenced by immunoSEQ multiplex PCR, and TCRdb holds only the in-frame ones, with some missing. The sample shows 150,000 to 200,000 clones, almost 85% of them seen only once. Material: peripheral blood. All receptors come from a woman of 80 years or more with COVID-19, enrolled during active disease.

The chain links TRBV27 to TRBJ1-2; no clear D. This CDR3 region has 12 residues. Germline CDR1 is MNHEY and CDR2 is SMNVEV (reference sequence). Trimming left V 6 bases short and J 8 bases short, with 13 bases between. The CDR3 DNA reads as TGTGCCAGCAGGCCCCAGCCCGGGGGCTACACCTTC. Its translation: CASRPQPGGYTF.

The chain is built from TRBV10-3 and TRBJ1-1; the D gene is possibly TRBD1 (5 bases). Germline-derived CDR1 and CDR2 are ENHRY and SYGVKD. V lost 2 bases to trimming and J lost 1 base, with 5 bases between them. The CDR3 is 13 residues long. CDR3 coding DNA: TGTGCCATCAGTGAGACAGGGAACACTGAAGCTTTCTTT. Residues: CAISETGNTEAFF.

This chain connects TRBV6-1 to TRBJ2-2; TRBD2 agrees at 13 bases. Trimming took 4 bases from V and 2 from J; bases not matched to a gene: 4. CDR3 length: 17 residues. Looked up from germline, CDR1 is MNHNS and CDR2 is SASEGT. This CDR3 is CASSAWTSGRNTGELFF. The CDR3 nucleotides read TGTGCCAGCAGTGCCTGGACTAGCGGGAGAAACACCGGGGAGCTGTTTTTT.

The chain links TRBV4-2 to TRBJ1-2, with 10 bases matching TRBD1. The V segment lost 4 bases and the J segment 3 bases; nucleotides outside the gene matches: 11. Per germline, CDR1 LGHNA and CDR2 YNFKEQ. This CDR3 has 17 residues. CDR3 in amino acids: CASSRSGQGIPDYGYTF. CDR3 sequence (DNA): TGTGCCAGCAGCCGATCGGGACAGGGGATCCCTGACTATGGCTACACCTTC.

This chain uses TRBV28 with TRBJ1-5; D is unresolved. The CDR3 length is 12 residues. Germline CDR1 is MDHEN and CDR2 is SYDVKM. Trimming took off 3 bases at V and 7 bases at J, with 7 bases between the two ends. CDR3 DNA sequence: TGTGCCAGCAGTTTTGTGAGGCAGCCCCAGCATTTT. Protein: CASSFVRQPQHF.

This chain uses TRBV2 with TRBJ2-4; D call uncertain. Looked up from germline, CDR1 is SNHLY and CDR2 is FYNNEI. The CDR3 extends over 14 amino acids. Deletions cut 4 bases from V and 1 base from J, with 8 bases between. CDR3 amino acids: CASSGSGAKNIQYF. The CDR3, as DNA: TGTGCCAGCAGTGGGTCCGGGGCCAAAAACATTCAGTACTTC.

This clone has just a few counts. The chain is built from TRBV2 and TRBJ1-3; tentatively, D is TRBD1 (5 bases). V lost 10 bases and J lost 5, with 12 bases in between. The germline V gene encodes CDR1 SNHLY and CDR2 FYNNEI. The length of the CDR3 is 12 residues. This CDR3 reads CATGGGRNTIYF. The CDR3 DNA is TGTGCCACCGGGGGAGGGAGAAACACCATATATTTT.

V gene TRBV13 combines with J gene TRBJ1-5; maybe TRBD1 (5 bases). Trimming shortened V by 1 base and J by 6 bases, and 10 bases separated the two germline ends. The CDR3 length is 14 residues. CDR1 and CDR2 from the germline V gene are PRHDT and FYEKMQ (reference sequence). CDR3 protein: CASSLAGGSQPQHF. In DNA form, the CDR3 reads TGTGCCAGCAGCTTAGCGGGGGGAAGTCAGCCCCAGCATTTT.

This clone was observed a single time. This rearrangement joins TRBV5-4 to TRBJ2-1, with TRBD2 identical over 11 bases. The CDR3 is 17 amino acids. Germline V CDR1 and CDR2: SGHNT, YYREEE (reference sequence). V shed 4 bases, J shed 4 bases, and the junction held 10 bases outside the gene matches. The CDR3 protein is CASSPYTLAGAYNEQFF. CDR3 sequence (DNA): TGTGCCAGCAGCCCATACACACTAGCGGGGGCATACAATGAGCAGTTCTTC.

The chain links TRBV18 to TRBJ1-6; a possible D gene is TRBD1 (5 bases). From germline, CDR1 is KGHSH and CDR2 LQKENI. The V end lost 3 bases, the J end lost 2 bases, and 17 bases lay between the germline ends. The CDR3 runs 18 residues. CDR3 residues: CASSPSLPGWAYNSPLHF. DNA of the CDR3: TGTGCCAGCTCACCGTCGTTACCAGGGTGGGCCTATAATTCACCCCTCCACTTT.

V usage is TRBV5-1 and J usage is TRBJ2-5; D ambiguous. Germline CDR1 is SGHRS and CDR2 is YFSETQ. V was pared by 2 bases and J by 5 bases, with 4 bases between. This CDR3 has 11 residues. CDR3 region: CASSFTETQYF. Written as DNA, the CDR3 is TGCGCCAGCAGCTTCACTGAGACCCAGTACTTC.

This chain joins TRBV30 and TRBJ1-2; TRBD1 might be the D (5 bases). The V gene lost 5 bases and the J gene lost 4 bases, with 23 bases spanning the gap. In germline, CDR1 is GTSNPN, CDR2 SVGIG (reference sequence). CDR3 length equals 16 residues. CDR3 nucleotides: TGTGCCTGGTTCGCAGGGAATCTAGGTGTGGGCTATGGCTACACCTTC. Translating gives CAWFAGNLGVGYGYTF.

V is TRBV18 and J is TRBJ2-7, with 10 bases aligning to TRBD2. The V and J ends lost 8 bases and 0 bases, in that order; junction bases with no gene match: 4. The CDR3 loop spans 14 amino acids. Germline CDR1 KGHSH, CDR2 LQKENI. Here the CDR3 DNA reads TGTGCCAGCCATAGCGGGAGGAGCTCCTACGAGCAGTACTTC. Amino acid sequence: CASHSGRSSYEQYF.

This clone was detected once. The chain is built from TRBV18 and TRBJ2-5; D ambiguous. The CDR3 is made up of 10 amino acids. Deletions cut 8 bases from V and 5 bases from J, with 6 bases between. Germline V gene data show CDR1 as KGHSH and CDR2 as LQKENI. DNA of the CDR3: TGTGCCAGCCCGCGTGAGACCCAGTACTTC. Its protein is CASPRETQYF.

The chain's CDR3 is CASSGPGQGSYEQYF. The CDR3 DNA reads TGTGCCAGTAGTGGTCCGGGACAGGGCTCCTACGAGCAGTACTTC. V and J are TRBV19 and TRBJ2-7; 9 bases fit TRBD1. The CDR3 sequence is 15 residues long. Germline V gives CDR1 LNHDA, CDR2 SQIVND (reference sequence). The V and J ends lost 5 bases and 0 bases, in that order; junction bases with no gene match: 5.

The genes are TRBV19 and TRBJ2-5; 9 bases line up with TRBD2. V was clipped by 3 bases and J by 2 bases; unmatched bases: 7. Germline V gene lookup returns CDR1 LNHDA and CDR2 SQIVND (reference sequence). The CDR3 is 16 amino acids. Here the CDR3 DNA reads TGTGCCAGTAGTATGGCTCTAGCGGGACGACAAGAGACCCAGTACTTC. This sequence encodes CASSMALAGRQETQYF.

J is TRBJ2-3 and V is TRBV2; 9 bases fit TRBD1. This CDR3 region has 15 residues. The V segment lost 4 bases and the J segment 4 bases; nucleotides outside the gene matches: 6. The germline V gene has CDR1 SNHLY and CDR2 FYNNEI. The CDR3 loop is CASSGQGGRADTQYF. CDR3 DNA sequence: TGTGCCAGCAGTGGACAGGGGGGGCGGGCAGATACGCAGTATTTT.

This clone came up a few times. The V and J genes are TRBV18 and TRBJ2-7; 7 bases align to TRBD1. V trimming: 1 base; J trimming: 3 bases; junction bases outside the gene matches: 3. The CDR3 is 14 residues long. Germline V CDR1 and CDR2: KGHSH, LQKENI. The CDR3 DNA reads TGTGCCAGCTCACCACTGGGGACAGACTACGAGCAGTACTTC. This sequence encodes CASSPLGTDYEQYF. The variable domain in full, with the rest retrieved from reference TRBV18 and TRBJ2-7, is NAGVMQNPRHLVRRRGQEARLRCSPMKGHSHVYWYRQLPEEGLKFMVYLQKENIIDESGMPKERFSAEFPKEGPSILRIQQVVRGDSAAYFCASSPLGTDYEQYFGPGTRLTVT.

The V and J genes are TRBV7-4 and TRBJ2-5; D is possibly TRBD2 (6 bases). The CDR3 has 14 residues. Trimming cost V 3 bases and J 5 bases, with 13 bases left between them. Germline CDR1 reads SGHVT; CDR2 reads SQSDAQ. As DNA, the CDR3 is TGTGCCAGCAGCTTTAGATGGGGGGAGGAGACCCAGTACTTC. Residues: CASSFRWGEETQYF. Filled out from reference TRBV7-4 and TRBJ2-5, the complete variable domain reads GAGVSQSPRYKVAKRGRDVALRCDSISGHVTLYWYRQTLGQGSEVLTYSQSDAQRDKSGRPSGRFSAERPERSVSTLKIQRTEQGDSAVYLCASSFRWGEETQYFGPGTRLLVL.

This chain connects TRBV18 to TRBJ2-1; 10 bases are a match to TRBD1. Germline V gives CDR1 KGHSH, CDR2 LQKENI. The junction had 9 bases not matched to a gene; V was cut back by 3 bases and J by 4 bases. The CDR3 length is 17 residues. CDR3 DNA sequence: TGTGCCAGCTCACCTCAACACGGGACAGGGGTATACAATGAGCAGTTCTTC. It encodes CASSPQHGTGVYNEQFF.

The V and J genes are TRBV6-2 or TRBV6-3 and TRBJ1-5; 8 nucleotides align to TRBD1. Germline V lookup: CDR1 MNHEY, CDR2 SVGEGT. V lost 0 bases, J lost 4 bases, and 11 bases stayed unmatched. The CDR3 length is 18 residues. In nucleotides, the CDR3 is TGTGCCAGCAGTTACTCAAAGGACAGGGCTTGGGTGAATCAGCCCCAGCATTTT. Translating gives CASSYSKDRAWVNQPQHF.

This chain joins TRBV19 and TRBJ1-6; no clear D. With 3 bases removed from V and 7 bases from J, the gap between germline ends came to 19 bases. Germline CDR1 is LNHDA and CDR2 is SQIVND (reference sequence). This CDR3 has 17 amino acids. CDR3 bases: TGTGCCAGTAGTATCGGGATAAGGATGGTATGGAATTCACCCCTCCACTTT. This translates into CASSIGIRMVWNSPLHF.